A selection of T cell receptor beta chains follows, all from one sample in a study of shared clonotypes between healthy human individuals. Sequencing was performed with immunoSEQ multiplex PCR; in TCRdb, only in-frame clones are kept and a portion is missing. The repertoire holds more than 2 million clones, with around 93% as singletons. What was sequenced was naive CD8+ T cells from PBMCs. The receptors stem from a man aged 18-30 years in good health. Some clones in this sample may be carry-over from other donors' samples. CDR3s include the opening cysteine and the closing phenylalanine or tryptophan. Each record gives: clone size, V gene, J gene, D gene, CDR3 protein, CDR3 DNA. The D gene is left open where the match is weak. A row's size may be missing; if present it is once, few, many or a size class.

>-|TRBV14|TRBJ1-2|TRBD1
CASSQDQAGLQGNYGYTF
TGTGCCAGCAGCCAAGATCAGGCCGGGTTACAGGGGAACTATGGCTACACCTTC
>-|TRBV4-1|TRBJ1-2|TRBD1
CASSPRGTVSYGYTF
TGCGCCAGCAGCCCCCGTGGGACAGTTTCCTATGGCTACACCTTC
>-|TRBV28|TRBJ2-3|-
CASSLQQGPSTDTQYF
TGTGCCAGCAGTCTCCAACAGGGTCCTAGCACAGATACGCAGTATTTT
>-|TRBV10-1|TRBJ2-1|TRBD2
CASSVALAGGEQFF
TGCGCCAGCAGTGTAGCGCTAGCGGGAGGAGAGCAGTTCTTC
>-|TRBV2|TRBJ1-1|-
CASWRVNTEAFF
TGTGCCAGCTGGCGAGTGAACACTGAAGCTTTCTTT
>-|TRBV7-9|TRBJ1-5|-
CASSLAEGDQPQHF
TGTGCCAGCAGCTTAGCGGAAGGGGACCAGCCCCAGCATTTT
>-|TRBV19|TRBJ2-5|TRBD1
CASSLKDRATQETQYF
TGTGCCAGTAGTCTAAAGGACAGGGCTACCCAGGAGACCCAGTACTTC
>-|TRBV27|TRBJ2-1|TRBD2
CASSFRLAGGGEQFF
TGTGCCAGCAGTTTCAGACTAGCGGGAGGGGGTGAGCAGTTCTTC
>-|TRBV27|TRBJ2-7|-
CASSLRLSSYEQYF
TGTGCCAGCAGTCTCAGACTGAGCTCCTACGAGCAGTACTTC
>-|TRBV7-9|TRBJ2-7|-
CASSLGLEQYF
TGTGCCAGCAGCTTAGGCCTAGAGCAGTACTTC
>-|TRBV6-6|TRBJ2-7|-
CASSYNFGEQYF
TGTGCCAGCAGTTATAATTTCGGCGAGCAGTACTTC
>once|TRBV18|TRBJ2-2|TRBD1
CASSPRDRVSTGELFF
TGTGCCAGCTCACCACGGGACAGGGTTTCCACCGGGGAGCTGTTTTTT
>once|TRBV2|TRBJ1-1|-
CASNPSEPGRENTEAFF
TGTGCCAGCAATCCGAGCGAGCCGGGACGGGAGAACACTGAAGCTTTCTTT
>-|TRBV28|TRBJ1-5|-
CASSRGGQPQHF
TGTGCCAGCAGCAGGGGCGGTCAGCCCCAGCATTTT
>-|TRBV5-1|TRBJ1-1|TRBD1
CASSIKTGWSTEAFF
TGCGCCAGCAGCATAAAGACAGGGTGGAGCACTGAAGCTTTCTTT
>-|TRBV9|TRBJ2-1|TRBD2
CASSVEGGRYVEQFF
TGTGCCAGCAGCGTAGAAGGCGGGAGATACGTTGAGCAGTTCTTC
>-|TRBV5-6|TRBJ2-1|TRBD1
CASSLYRGSYNEQFF
TGTGCCAGCAGCTTATACAGGGGCTCCTACAATGAGCAGTTCTTC
>-|TRBV15|TRBJ2-1|-
CATSSWIWNEQFF
TGTGCCACCAGCAGCTGGATATGGAATGAGCAGTTCTTC
>-|TRBV15|TRBJ2-7|-
CATSFGLSYEQYF
TGTGCCACCAGCTTCGGACTGTCCTACGAGCAGTACTTC
>-|TRBV13|TRBJ2-7|TRBD1
CASSFGTGGNEQYF
TGTGCCAGCAGCTTCGGGACAGGGGGCAACGAGCAGTACTTC